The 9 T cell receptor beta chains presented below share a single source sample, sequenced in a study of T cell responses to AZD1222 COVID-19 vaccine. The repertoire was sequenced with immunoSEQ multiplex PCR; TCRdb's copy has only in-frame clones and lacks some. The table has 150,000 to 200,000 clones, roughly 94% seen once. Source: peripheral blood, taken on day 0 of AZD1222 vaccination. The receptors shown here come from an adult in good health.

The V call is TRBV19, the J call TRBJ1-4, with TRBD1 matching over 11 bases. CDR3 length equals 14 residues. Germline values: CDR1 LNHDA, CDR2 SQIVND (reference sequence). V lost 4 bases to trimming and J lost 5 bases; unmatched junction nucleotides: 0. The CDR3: CASSRTGGNEKLFF. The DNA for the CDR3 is TGTGCCAGTAGTAGGACAGGGGGCAATGAAAAACTGTTTTTT.

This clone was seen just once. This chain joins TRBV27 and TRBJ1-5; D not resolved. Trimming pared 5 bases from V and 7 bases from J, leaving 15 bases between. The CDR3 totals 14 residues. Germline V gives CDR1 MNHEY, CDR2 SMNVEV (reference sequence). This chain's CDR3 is CASSPLGRGQPQHF. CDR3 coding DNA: TGTGCCAGCAGTCCCCTGGGCAGAGGGCAGCCCCAGCATTTT.

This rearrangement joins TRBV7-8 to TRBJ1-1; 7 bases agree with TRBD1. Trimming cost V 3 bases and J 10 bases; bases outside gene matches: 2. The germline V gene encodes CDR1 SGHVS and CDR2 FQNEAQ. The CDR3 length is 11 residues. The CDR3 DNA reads TGTGCCAGCAGCTTCGGGGACAGAGCTTTCTTT. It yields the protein CASSFGDRAFF.

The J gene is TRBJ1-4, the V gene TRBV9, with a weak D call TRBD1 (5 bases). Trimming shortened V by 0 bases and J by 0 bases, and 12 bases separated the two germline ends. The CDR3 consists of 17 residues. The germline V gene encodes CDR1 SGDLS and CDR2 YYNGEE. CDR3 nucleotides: TGTGCCAGCAGCGTAGGTGTGGGGGAAGCAACTAATGAAAAACTGTTTTTT. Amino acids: CASSVGVGEATNEKLFF.

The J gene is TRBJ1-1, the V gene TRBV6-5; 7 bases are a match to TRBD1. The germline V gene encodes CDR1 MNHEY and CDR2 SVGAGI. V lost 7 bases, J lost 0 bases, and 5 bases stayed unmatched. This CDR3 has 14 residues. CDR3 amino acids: CASTSGQMNTEAFF. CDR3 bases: TGTGCCAGCACCTCGGGACAGATGAACACTGAAGCTTTCTTT.

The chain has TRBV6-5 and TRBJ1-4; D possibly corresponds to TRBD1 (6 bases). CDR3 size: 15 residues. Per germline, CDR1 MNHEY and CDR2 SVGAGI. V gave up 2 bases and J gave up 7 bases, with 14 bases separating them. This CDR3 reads CASSYGGTFGEKLFF. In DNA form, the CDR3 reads TGTGCCAGCAGTTACGGCGGGACATTCGGTGAAAAACTGTTTTTT.

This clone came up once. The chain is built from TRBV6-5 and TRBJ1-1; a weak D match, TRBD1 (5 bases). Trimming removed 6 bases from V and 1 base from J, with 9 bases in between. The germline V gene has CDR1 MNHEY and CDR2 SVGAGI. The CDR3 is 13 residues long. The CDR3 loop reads CASRSGANTEAFF. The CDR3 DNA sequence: TGTGCCAGCAGGTCCGGGGCGAACACTGAAGCTTTCTTT.

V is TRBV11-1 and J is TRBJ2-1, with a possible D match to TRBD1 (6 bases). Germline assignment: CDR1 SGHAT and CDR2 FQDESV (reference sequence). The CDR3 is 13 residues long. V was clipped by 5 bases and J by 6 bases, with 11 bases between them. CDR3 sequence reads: CASSLNRVNEQFF. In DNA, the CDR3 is TGTGCCAGCAGCCTAAACAGGGTCAATGAGCAGTTCTTC.

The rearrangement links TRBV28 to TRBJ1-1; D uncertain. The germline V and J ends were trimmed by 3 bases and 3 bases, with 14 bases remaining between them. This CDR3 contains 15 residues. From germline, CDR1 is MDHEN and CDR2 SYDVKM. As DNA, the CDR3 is TGTGCCAGCAGTTTCAGAGGGATCCGCCACACTGAAGCTTTCTTT. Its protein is CASSFRGIRHTEAFF.